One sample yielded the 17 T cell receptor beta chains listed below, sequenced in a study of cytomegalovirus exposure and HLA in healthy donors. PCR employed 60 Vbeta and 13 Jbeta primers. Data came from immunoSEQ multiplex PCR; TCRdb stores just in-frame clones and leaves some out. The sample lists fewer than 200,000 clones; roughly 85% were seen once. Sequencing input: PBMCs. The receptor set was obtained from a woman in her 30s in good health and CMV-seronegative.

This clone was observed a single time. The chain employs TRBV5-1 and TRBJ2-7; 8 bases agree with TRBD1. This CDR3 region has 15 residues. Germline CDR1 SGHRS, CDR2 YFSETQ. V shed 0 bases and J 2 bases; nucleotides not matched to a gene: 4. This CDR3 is CASSLVVTGAYEQYF. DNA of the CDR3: TGCGCCAGCAGCTTGGTAGTGACAGGGGCCTACGAGCAGTACTTC. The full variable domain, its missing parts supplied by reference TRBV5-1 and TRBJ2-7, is KAGVTQTPRYLIKTRGQQVTLSCSPISGHRSVSWYQQTPGQGLQFLFEYFSETQRNKGNFPGRFSGRQFSNSRSEMNVSTLELGDSALYLCASSLVVTGAYEQYFGPGTRLTVT.

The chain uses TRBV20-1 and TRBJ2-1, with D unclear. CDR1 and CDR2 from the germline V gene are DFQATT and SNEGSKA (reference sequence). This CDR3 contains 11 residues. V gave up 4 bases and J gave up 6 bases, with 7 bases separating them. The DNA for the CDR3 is TGCAGTGCTAAGCCTCTCAATGAGCAGTTCTTC. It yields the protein CSAKPLNEQFF.

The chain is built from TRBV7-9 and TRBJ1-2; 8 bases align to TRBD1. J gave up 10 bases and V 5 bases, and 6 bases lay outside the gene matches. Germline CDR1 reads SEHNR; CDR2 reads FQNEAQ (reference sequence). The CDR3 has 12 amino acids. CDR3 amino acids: CASSVDRAYYTF. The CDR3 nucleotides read TGTGCCAGCAGCGTGGACAGGGCATACTACACCTTC.

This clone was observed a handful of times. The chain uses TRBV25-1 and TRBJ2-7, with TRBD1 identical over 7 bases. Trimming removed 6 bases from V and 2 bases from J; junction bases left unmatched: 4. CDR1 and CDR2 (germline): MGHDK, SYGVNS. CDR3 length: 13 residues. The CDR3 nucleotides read TGTGCCAGCAGCCACAGGGGCGCCTACGAGCAGTACTTC. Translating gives CASSHRGAYEQYF.

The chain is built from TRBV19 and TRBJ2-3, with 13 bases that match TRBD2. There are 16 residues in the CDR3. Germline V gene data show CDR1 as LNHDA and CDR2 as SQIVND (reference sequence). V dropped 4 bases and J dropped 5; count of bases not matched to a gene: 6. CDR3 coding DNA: TGTGCCAGTAGTACATTACTAGCGGGGGGGCGAGATACGCAGTATTTT. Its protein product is CASSTLLAGGRDTQYF.

The CDR3 here is CASTSADTQYF. DNA for the CDR3: TGTGCCAGCACCTCCGCAGATACGCAGTATTTT. The chain recombines TRBV6-6 with TRBJ2-3; D unresolved. V was pared by 7 bases and J by 4 bases, with 6 bases between. From germline, CDR1 is MNHNY and CDR2 SVGAGI (reference sequence). This CDR3 spans 11 amino acids.

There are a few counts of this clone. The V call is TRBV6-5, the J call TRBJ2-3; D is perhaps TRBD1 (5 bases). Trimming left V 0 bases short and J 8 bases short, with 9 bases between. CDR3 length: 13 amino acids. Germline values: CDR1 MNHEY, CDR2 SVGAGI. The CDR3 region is CASSYSDGATQYF. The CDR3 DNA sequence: TGTGCCAGCAGTTACTCGGATGGGGCTACGCAGTATTTT.

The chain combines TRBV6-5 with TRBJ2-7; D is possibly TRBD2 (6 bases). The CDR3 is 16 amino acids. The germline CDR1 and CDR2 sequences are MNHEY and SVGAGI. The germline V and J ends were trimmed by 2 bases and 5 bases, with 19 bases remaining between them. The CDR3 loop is CASSYVGGSFEDEQYF. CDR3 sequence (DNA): TGTGCCAGCAGTTACGTTGGGGGGTCTTTTGAGGACGAGCAGTACTTC.

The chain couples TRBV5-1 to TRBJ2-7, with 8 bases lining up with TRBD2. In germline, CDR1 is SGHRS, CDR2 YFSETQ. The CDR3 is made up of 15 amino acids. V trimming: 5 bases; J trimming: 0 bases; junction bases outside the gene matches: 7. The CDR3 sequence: CASRLGREASYEQYF. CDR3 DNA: TGCGCCAGCAGACTTGGGCGGGAGGCCTCCTACGAGCAGTACTTC.

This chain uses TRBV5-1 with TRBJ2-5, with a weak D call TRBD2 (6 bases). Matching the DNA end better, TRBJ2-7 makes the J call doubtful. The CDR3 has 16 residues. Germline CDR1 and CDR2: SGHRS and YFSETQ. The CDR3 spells CASSPGVGAPSDEQYF. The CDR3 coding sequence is TGCGCCAGCAGCCCGGGGGTGGGCGCCCCTTCGGACGAGCAGTACTTC.

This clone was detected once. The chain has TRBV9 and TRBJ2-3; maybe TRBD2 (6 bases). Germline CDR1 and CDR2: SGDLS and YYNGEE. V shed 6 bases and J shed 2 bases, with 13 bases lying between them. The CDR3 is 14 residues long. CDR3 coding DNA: TGTGCCAGCACGCTCGGGAGAGTCACAGATACGCAGTATTTT. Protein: CASTLGRVTDTQYF.

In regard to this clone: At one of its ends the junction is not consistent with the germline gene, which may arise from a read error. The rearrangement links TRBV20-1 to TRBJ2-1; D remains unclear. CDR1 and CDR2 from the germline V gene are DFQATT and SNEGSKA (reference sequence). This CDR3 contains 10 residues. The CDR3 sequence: CSAGVASPIF. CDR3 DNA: TGCAGTGCCGGAGTGGCCTCTCCGATCTTC.

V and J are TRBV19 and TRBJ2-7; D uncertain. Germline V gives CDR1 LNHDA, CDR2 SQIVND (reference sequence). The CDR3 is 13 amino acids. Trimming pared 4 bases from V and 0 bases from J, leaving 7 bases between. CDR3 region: CASSNPSSYEQYF. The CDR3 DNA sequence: TGTGCCAGTAGTAACCCGAGCTCCTACGAGCAGTACTTC.

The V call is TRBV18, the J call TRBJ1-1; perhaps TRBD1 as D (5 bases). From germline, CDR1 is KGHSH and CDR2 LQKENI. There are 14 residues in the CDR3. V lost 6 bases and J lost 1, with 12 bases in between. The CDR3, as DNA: TGTGCCAGCTCGCTCCAGGGTTCGAACACTGAAGCTTTCTTT. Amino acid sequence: CASSLQGSNTEAFF. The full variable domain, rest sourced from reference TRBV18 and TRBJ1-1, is NAGVMQNPRHLVRRRGQEARLRCSPMKGHSHVYWYRQLPEEGLKFMVYLQKENIIDESGMPKERFSAEFPKEGPSILRIQQVVRGDSAAYFCASSLQGSNTEAFFGQGTRLTVV.

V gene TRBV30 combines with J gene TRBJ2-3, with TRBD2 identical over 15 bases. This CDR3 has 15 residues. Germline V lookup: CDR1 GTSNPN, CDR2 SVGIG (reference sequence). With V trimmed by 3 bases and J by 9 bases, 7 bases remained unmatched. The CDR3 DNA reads TGTGCCTGGAGCGGGACTAGCGGGAGGCTGATCACGCAGTATTTT. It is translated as CAWSGTSGRLITQYF.

CDR3 sequence: CASFSWGQGNGSPLHF. In DNA form, the CDR3 reads TGTGCCAGCTTTTCCTGGGGACAGGGGAACGGTTCACCCCTCCACTTT. The V and J genes are TRBV27 and TRBJ1-6, with TRBD1 matching 10 bases. Germline CDR1 is MNHEY and CDR2 is SMNVEV (reference sequence). The CDR3 has 16 residues. Trimming at V came to 8 bases and at J to 9 bases, leaving 13 bases not matched to a gene.

CDR3 bases: TGTGCCAGCAAGGGGGCACCGCGGAACAATGAGCAGTTCTTC. It translates to CASKGAPRNNEQFF. The chain links TRBV2 to TRBJ2-1; 7 nucleotides line up with TRBD1. This CDR3 spans 14 amino acids. The V segment lost 7 bases and the J segment 5 bases; nucleotides outside the gene matches: 8. CDR1 is SNHLY, CDR2 FYNNEI, per germline.